This T cell receptor beta chain was identified in a study of T-cell memory formation after mild COVID-19 (dated by TCRdb to the early 2020s). Regarding the study in general: TCR sequence clusters from the two donors were found to be largely donor specific. The cohort was made up of two young adult volunteers, one female and one male, who were previously healthy. In two donors, T-cell clones that expanded and contracted after mild COVID-19 were tracked by sequencing TCRalpha and TCRbeta repertoires over time. Points the paper makes about the study in general: Contracting CD4+ clones were located mainly in the CM and EM memory subsets, whereas CD8+ clones were found to be enriched in EMRA. Whether the second-wave clones peaking on day 37 were SARS-CoV-2 specific was not confirmed. The study included only a couple of mild cases, and larger cohorts that include severe cases with pre-infection samples were judged to be necessary. From day 15 to 85, contracting clones showed balanced CD4/CD8 phenotypes, whereas a second wave of clones that expanded from day 15 to 37 leaned towards CD4+. The detection of some responding clones in pre-infection memory suggests that pre-existing cross-reactive memory T cells joined the SARS-CoV-2 response.

To note about this clonotype: This clone's antigen is unknown. No base qualities exist here, and no much larger clone lies one base off it.

Sequencing took place on an Illumina NovaSeq 6000. TCRalpha and TCRbeta cDNA libraries were built by 5'RACE with constant-segment primers, adding sample barcodes and unique molecular identifiers. RNA was extracted from every sample with Trizol reagent. Amplification of the libraries took two PCR steps, and the second step added a second sample barcode plus Illumina TruSeq adapters. The libraries were sequenced on an Illumina NovaSeq using 2 x 150 bp paired-end reads. The published analysis was carried out like this. Reads were demultiplexed and collapsed into UMI-guided consensus sequences with migec v1.2.7. Using mixcr v2.1.11, UMI consensuses were aligned to TRA and TRB V and J templates and then assembled into clonotypes. Clonotypes were classified as expanded or contracted when called significant by both edgeR and NoisET, with noise models trained on biological replicates. edgeR calls used a false discovery rate-adjusted p below 0.01 and a log2 fold-change threshold of 1. As an exploratory analysis of dynamics, max-normalized trajectories of the 1000 most abundant clonotypes were examined with PCA combined with hierarchical clustering. The CD4 or CD8 phenotype of responding clones was assigned using the separately sequenced CD4+ and CD8+ repertoires. Through fastp at Q25 and MiXCR, TCRdb rebuilt clones from the public reads, retaining in-frame beta chains. Rows merge per CDR3 protein into single entries with the most common DNA and genes. Here the V and J calls rest on TCRdb's processing, not on the authors' analysis. A total of nearly 200,000 distinct CDR3 sequences appear in this sample, 15% to 20% of them only once. Roughly 2.4% of the sample rests with the top ten.

PBMCs were isolated by Ficoll-Paque density gradient centrifugation. This TCR was recovered from an adult woman who had mild COVID-19 (a few samples of this study predate the infection). The sample titles of this study are shuffled in the database, so cell type and time point are left out; the donor was told from shared clones. Sequenced sample: PBMCs or a T cell subset sorted from them (not recorded which).

CDR3 sequence: CASSAQGDNEQFF. The DNA is TGCGCCAGCAGTGCACAGGGGGACAATGAGCAGTTCTTC. The chain is encoded by TRBV10-2 joined to TRBJ2-1; 8 bases in the middle match TRBD1. There are 13 amino acids in the CDR3, from cysteine to phenylalanine inclusive. Only the CDR3 DNA stays, 39 bases, in frame from base 1. V has 4 bases trimmed and J has 5 bases trimmed; junction bases matching no gene number 1. The germline V gene sets CDR1 to WSHSY and CDR2 to SAAADI.